The subject of this entry is one T cell receptor (beta chain). The CDR3 length is 15 residues. The V segment lost 5 bases and the J segment 1 base; nucleotides outside the gene matches: 6. The germline V gene encodes CDR1 MNHEY and CDR2 SMNVEV (reference sequence). This record comes from a study of technical replicates of blood from a handful of donors. Libraries were prepared by immunoSEQ multiplex PCR; TCRdb keeps only in-frame clonotypes and omits some of them. The sample records around 73,000 clones, 85% to 95% being singletons. The material sequenced was PBMCs. The J gene is TRBJ1-1, the V gene TRBV27; 8 bases fit TRBD1. This sequence was found in a human donor in good health. Some clones in this sample may be carry-over from other donors' samples. CDR3 DNA: TGTGCCAGCAGTCAAACAGGGGGTCGGAACACTGAAGCTTTCTTT. Translated, it gives CASSQTGGRNTEAFF.